This paragraph reports one T cell receptor (beta chain). Its target is unknown. This sample is part of a study of cytomegalovirus exposure and HLA in healthy donors. Study-level results: The study carried out a later analysis of TCR beta sequences. It associated around 17,000 of them with specific HLA alleles at a false discovery rate of 0.05. A later analysis, which compared TCR beta chains of equal frequency, found the HLA-associated ones more clonally expanded.

The PCR used 60 Vbeta and 13 Jbeta primers. Generated by immunoSEQ multiplex PCR, the TCRdb table keeps only in-frame clones and is missing some. Its table records fewer than 150,000 clones. CDR3 length: 15 residues. Germline CDR1 and CDR2: MNHEY and SMNVEV (reference sequence). The ends were cut back, 5 bases at V and 5 bases at J, with 18 bases in the middle. This receptor was obtained from a man aged 40-50 years in good health and CMV-seronegative. The gene calls are TRBV27 and TRBJ1-1; D unresolved. Specimen: PBMCs. CDR3 loop: CASSLEDGRRTEAFF. The CDR3, as DNA: TGTGCCAGCAGTCTCGAGGACGGCCGGAGGACTGAAGCTTTCTTT.